The rows below give T cell receptor beta chains drawn from one sample of a study of cytomegalovirus exposure and HLA in healthy donors. TCRdb's copy holds only in-frame clones and misses some; the assay was immunoSEQ multiplex PCR. The repertoire holds 160,000 or so clones, with roughly 80% as singletons. The sample taken for sequencing was PBMCs. These receptors originate from a man in his fifties in good health and CMV-seropositive. CDR3s include the opening cysteine and the closing phenylalanine or tryptophan. Fields, in order: CDR3 length, J gene, clone size, V gene, D gene, CDR3 DNA, CDR3 protein. The D gene is left open where the match is weak. Size is omitted from some rows. Given values are once, few, many or a class for expanded clones.

>16|TRBJ1-5|-|TRBV4-1|TRBD1
TGCGCCAGCAGCCAAGAGGCAGGGGGCCAACCTCAGCCCCAGCATTTT
CASSQEAGGQPQPQHF
>15|TRBJ1-1|-|TRBV30|-
TGTGCCTGGAGGGTACGACCGGAGAAGAACACTGAAGCTTTCTTT
CAWRVRPEKNTEAFF
>15|TRBJ1-5|-|TRBV6-6|-
TGTGCCAGCAGTTACCCTTCGAGCGGGGATCAGCCCCAGCATTTT
CASSYPSSGDQPQHF
>13|TRBJ1-1|-|TRBV5-1|-
TGCGCCAGCAGCTTGGCCGGGTTTACTGAAGCTTTCTTT
CASSLAGFTEAFF
>12|TRBJ1-2|few|TRBV30|-
TGTGCCTGGAGTGGACGAGGCTATGGCTACACCTTC
CAWSGRGYGYTF
>16|TRBJ1-1|-|TRBV11-3|-
TGTGCCAGCCCGATTACTCTTACAGGGCCGAACACTGAAGCTTTCTTT
CASPITLTGPNTEAFF
>14|TRBJ2-7|-|TRBV2|-
TGTGCCAGCACTTCTGGGGCTAGTTCCTACGAGCAGTACTTC
CASTSGASSYEQYF
>15|TRBJ2-1|-|TRBV7-2|TRBD2
TGTGCCAGCAGCGTGGGACTAGCGGCTTACAATGAGCAGTTCTTC
CASSVGLAAYNEQFF
>14|TRBJ2-3|-|TRBV7-2|-
TGTGCCAGCAGCTCCGGGCCAGGGGCAGATACGCAGTATTTT
CASSSGPGADTQYF
>17|TRBJ1-2|-|TRBV5-6|TRBD1
TGTGCCAGCAGCCTGGGGGACAGGGGGGGAAATAACTATGGCTACACCTTC
CASSLGDRGGNNYGYTF
>16|TRBJ2-7|few|TRBV28|-
TGTGCCAGCAGTTTATTGGGTCCAGGGGGGTCCTACGAGCAGTACTTC
CASSLLGPGGSYEQYF
>15|TRBJ2-5|-|TRBV28|TRBD2
TGTGCCAGCAGTTTATGGACTAGCGGAAAAGAGACCCAGTACTTC
CASSLWTSGKETQYF
>15|TRBJ1-1|few|TRBV6-5|-
TGTGCCAGCAGTTACTCGATTATCGGGAACACTGAAGCTTTCTTT
CASSYSIIGNTEAFF
>15|TRBJ2-5|-|TRBV7-2|TRBD2
TGTGCCAGCAGCTTAGCTAGCGGGAGGTGGGAGACCCAGTACTTC
CASSLASGRWETQYF
>13|TRBJ2-1|-|TRBV29-1|TRBD2
TGCAGCGGGACTAGCGGTACCTACAATGAGCAGTTCTTC
CSGTSGTYNEQFF
>16|TRBJ2-3|-|TRBV5-1|TRBD2
TGCGCCAGCAGCTTGGGATCTAGCGGGGGGACAGATACGCAGTATTTT
CASSLGSSGGTDTQYF
>13|TRBJ1-5|-|TRBV27|-
TGTGCCAGCAGACCGACAATCAATCAGCCCCAGCATTTT
CASRPTINQPQHF
>13|TRBJ1-2|-|TRBV28|-
TGTGCCAGTTACAGGGTTCCCTGGGATGGCTACACCTTC
CASYRVPWDGYTF
>16|TRBJ2-3|-|TRBV6-6|TRBD2
TGTGCCAGCAGGGGACTAGCGGGGAAAAGCACAGATACGCAGTATTTT
CASRGLAGKSTDTQYF
>15|TRBJ1-5|-|TRBV28|-
TGTGCCAGCAGTTTTCGGCACAGGAAAAATCAGCCCCAGCATTTT
CASSFRHRKNQPQHF
>15|TRBJ1-6|-|TRBV30|-
TGTGCCTGGAGTGCGCGGGGAACCTATAATTCACCCCTCCACTTT
CAWSARGTYNSPLHF
>16|TRBJ2-5|-|TRBV4-2|TRBD2
TGTGCCAGCAGTCAAGAACTAGCGGGGGGCCTGGGGACCCAGTACTTC
CASSQELAGGLGTQYF
>15|TRBJ2-1|-|TRBV9|TRBD2
TGTGCCAGCAGCGGTAGCGGGGGGACCTACAATGAGCAGTTCTTC
CASSGSGGTYNEQFF
>14|TRBJ2-3|-|TRBV7-2|-
TGTGCCAGCACGCGAAACCGCGGCACAGATACGCAGTATTTT
CASTRNRGTDTQYF